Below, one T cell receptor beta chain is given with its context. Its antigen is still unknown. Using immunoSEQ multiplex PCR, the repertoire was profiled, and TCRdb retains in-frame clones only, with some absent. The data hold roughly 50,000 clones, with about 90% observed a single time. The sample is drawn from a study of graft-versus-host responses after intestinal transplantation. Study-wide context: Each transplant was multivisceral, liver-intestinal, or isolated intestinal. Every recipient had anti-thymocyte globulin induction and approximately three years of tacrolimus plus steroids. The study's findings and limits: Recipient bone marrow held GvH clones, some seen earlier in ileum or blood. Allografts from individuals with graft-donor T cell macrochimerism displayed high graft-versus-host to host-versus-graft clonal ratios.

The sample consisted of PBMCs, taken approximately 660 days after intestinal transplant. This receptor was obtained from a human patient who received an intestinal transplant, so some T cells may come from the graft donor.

In nucleotides, the CDR3 is TGTGCCAGTAGACCCTGGGGGGAGGGGGATGAGCAGTTCTTC. Its translation is CASRPWGEGDEQFF. V usage is TRBV19 and J usage is TRBJ2-1, with a possible D match to TRBD2 (7 bases). V was cut by 6 bases and J by 8 bases, with 17 bases left in between. The length of the CDR3 is 14 residues. CDR1 is LNHDA and CDR2 is SQIVND in the germline V gene (reference sequence). The full variable domain, its missing parts supplied by reference TRBV19 and TRBJ2-1, is DGGITQSPKYLFRKEGQNVTLSCEQNLNHDAMYWYRQDPGQGLRLIYYSQIVNDFQKGDIAEGYSVSREKKESFPLTVTSAQKNPTAFYLCASRPWGEGDEQFFGPGTRLTVL.